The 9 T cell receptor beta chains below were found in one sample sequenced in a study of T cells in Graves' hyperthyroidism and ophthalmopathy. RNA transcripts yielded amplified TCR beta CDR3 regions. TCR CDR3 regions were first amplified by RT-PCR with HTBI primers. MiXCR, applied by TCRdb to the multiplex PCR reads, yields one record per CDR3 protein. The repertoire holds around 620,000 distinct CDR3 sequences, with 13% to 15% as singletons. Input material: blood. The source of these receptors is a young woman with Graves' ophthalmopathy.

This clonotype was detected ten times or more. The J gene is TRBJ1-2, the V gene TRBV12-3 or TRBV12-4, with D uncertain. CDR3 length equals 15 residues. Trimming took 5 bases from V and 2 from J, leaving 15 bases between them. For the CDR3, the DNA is TGTGCCAGCAGTCCCTCGACACGGCAGAACTATGGCTACACCTTC. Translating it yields CASSPSTRQNYGYTF.

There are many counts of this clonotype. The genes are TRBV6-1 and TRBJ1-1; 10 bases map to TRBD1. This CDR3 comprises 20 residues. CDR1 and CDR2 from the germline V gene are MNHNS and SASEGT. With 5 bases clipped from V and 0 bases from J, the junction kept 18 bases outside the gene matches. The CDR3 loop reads CASSSGRTGGTHLLNTEAFF. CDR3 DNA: TGTGCCAGCAGTTCTGGCAGGACAGGGGGGACGCACCTACTGAACACTGAAGCTTTCTTT.

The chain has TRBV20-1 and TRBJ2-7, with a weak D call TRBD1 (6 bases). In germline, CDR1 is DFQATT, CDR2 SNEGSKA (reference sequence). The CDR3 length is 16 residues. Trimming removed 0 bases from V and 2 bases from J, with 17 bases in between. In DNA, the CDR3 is TGCAGTGCTAGAGACTTAGCCAGGGGAGAAGCCTACGAGCAGTACTTC. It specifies CSARDLARGEAYEQYF.

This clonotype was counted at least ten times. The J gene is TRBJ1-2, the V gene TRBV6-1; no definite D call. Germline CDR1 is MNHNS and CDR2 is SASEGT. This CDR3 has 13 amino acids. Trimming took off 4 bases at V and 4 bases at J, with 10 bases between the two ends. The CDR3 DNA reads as TGTGCCAGCAGTGGACCCTCCGGCTATGGCTACACCTTC. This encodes CASSGPSGYGYTF.

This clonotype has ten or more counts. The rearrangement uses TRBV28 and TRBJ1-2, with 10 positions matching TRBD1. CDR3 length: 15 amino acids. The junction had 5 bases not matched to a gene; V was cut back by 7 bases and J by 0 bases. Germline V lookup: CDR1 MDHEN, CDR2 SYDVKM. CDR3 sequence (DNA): TGTGCCAGCAACCACGGACAGGGGGCTAACTATGGCTACACCTTC. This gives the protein CASNHGQGANYGYTF.

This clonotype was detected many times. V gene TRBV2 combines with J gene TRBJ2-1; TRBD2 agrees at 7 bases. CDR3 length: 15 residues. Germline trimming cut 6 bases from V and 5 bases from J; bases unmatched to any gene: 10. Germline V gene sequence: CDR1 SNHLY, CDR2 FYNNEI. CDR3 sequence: CASSPASGANNEQFF. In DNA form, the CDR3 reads TGTGCCAGCAGCCCCGCGAGCGGGGCCAACAATGAGCAGTTCTTC.

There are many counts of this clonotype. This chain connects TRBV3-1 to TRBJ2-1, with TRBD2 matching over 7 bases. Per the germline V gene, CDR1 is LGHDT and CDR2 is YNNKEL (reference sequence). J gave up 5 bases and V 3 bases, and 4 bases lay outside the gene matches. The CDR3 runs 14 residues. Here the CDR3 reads CASSHAGDHNEQFF. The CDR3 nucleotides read TGTGCCAGCAGCCACGCGGGAGATCACAATGAGCAGTTCTTC.

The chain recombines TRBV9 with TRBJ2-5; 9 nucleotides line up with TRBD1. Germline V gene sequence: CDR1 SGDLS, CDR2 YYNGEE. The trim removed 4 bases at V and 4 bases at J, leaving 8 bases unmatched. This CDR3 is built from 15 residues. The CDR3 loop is CASSSGQGSPETQYF. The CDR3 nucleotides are TGTGCCAGCAGCTCGGGACAGGGTTCCCCAGAGACCCAGTACTTC.

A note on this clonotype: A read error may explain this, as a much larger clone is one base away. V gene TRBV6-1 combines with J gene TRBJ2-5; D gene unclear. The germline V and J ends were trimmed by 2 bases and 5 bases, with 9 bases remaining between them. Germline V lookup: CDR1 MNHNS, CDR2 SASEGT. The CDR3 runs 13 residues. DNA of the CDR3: TGTGCCAGCAGTGAAAGTGGTGGGGAGACCCAGTACTTC. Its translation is CASSESGGETQYF.